Listed below are T cell receptor beta chains from one sample, sequenced in a study of control samples from healthy donors and cancer patients. Here immunoSEQ multiplex PCR was the method, and the copy in TCRdb shows in-frame clones only, minus some. The data show roughly 180,000 clones, 91% seen once. Sequences were obtained from blood. These receptors originate from a woman aged 40 to 49 in good health. The conserved cysteine and the conserved F or W are not part of the CDR3 here. The order of the fields is V gene, CDR3 length, CDR3 protein.

>TRBV7-9|16
ASSLGFSGGALEETQY
>TRBV27|12
ASSSTGSNYGYT
>TRBV7-8|13
ASSFQASWIGELF
>TRBV18|11
ASSPASTDTQY
>TRBV19|10
ASSISERGYT
>TRBV27|16
ASLRTSSGGRPYNEQF
>TRBV5-1|14
ASSLKYPESGNTIY
>TRBV6-1|13
ASSEPGFGNSPLH
>TRBV10-2|9
ASRGTNEQF
>TRBV12-3/TRBV12-4|11
ASRTGQNQPQH
>TRBV3-1/TRBV3-2|10
ASSLEGVGYT
>TRBV10-1|14
ASSEYPRQGFTEAF
>TRBV7-2|11
ASSLVGKETQY
>TRBV5-1|11
ASRQGDGYGYT
>TRBV11-2|15
ASSLGGPRVGNQPQH
>TRBV10-3|14
AISPTGAGGADTQY
>TRBV9|10
ARVTGSYEQY
>TRBV12-3/TRBV12-4|11
ATGDREASPLH
>TRBV19|11
ASSLQGGTEAF
>TRBV12-3/TRBV12-4|10
ASSHTGLGYT
>TRBV10-3|15
AISVLVAGATYNEQF
>TRBV3-1/TRBV3-2|12
ASSQKGGGRHAF
>TRBV12-5|11
ASGLVGVNEQY
>TRBV27|13
ASSSGDGYNQPQH
>TRBV19|13
ASSIVQGLNTEAF
>TRBV11-3|13
ASSLDTGYTDTQY
>TRBV4-1|14
ASSQEDGGWDEKLF
>TRBV27|12
ASSYRLGDTEAF
>TRBV6-1|13
ASSELQGRHQPQH
>TRBV5-1|14
ASSLTAGGLTDTQY
>TRBV5-4|15
ASSSPKDSGGSDTQY
>TRBV13|12
ASSPRTGSQGGF
>TRBV6-6|9
ASSYLGEQF
>TRBV5-1|15
ASSLFTGVATNEKLF
>TRBV24-1|12
ATSALQTSYEQY
>TRBV6-6|9
ASSTRETQY
>TRBV6-5|13
ASSYTQTGGNGYT
>TRBV2|10
ASSPSGETQY
>TRBV5-1|10
ASSLRIHEQF
>TRBV5-1|13
ASSSQGGGANEQF
>TRBV5-8|10
ASSSLPYGYT
>TRBV6-5|13
ASSYGTGGTGELF
>TRBV6-2/TRBV6-3|13
ASSPLDRVTDTQY
>TRBV27|10
ASTGGVGELF
>TRBV12-3/TRBV12-4|11
ASSSSSTDTQY
>TRBV2|13
ASSPDWVSYNEQF
>TRBV9|12
ASSVRDGPYEQY
>TRBV7-9|12
ASSLPPSTDTQY
>TRBV6-6|10
ASWWIGNTIY
>TRBV12-3/TRBV12-4|10
ASSPIGTSQF
>TRBV6-5|13
ASRDGLGSYNEQF
>TRBV5-1|12
ASSLSGQGYGYT
>TRBV2|11
ASNLEGRETQY
>TRBV6-5|11
ASRQQGWEKLF
>TRBV29-1|13
SVEDPPGQANGYT
>TRBV27|11
ASRGQGPSPLH
>TRBV5-5|13
ASSPPGTGGETQY